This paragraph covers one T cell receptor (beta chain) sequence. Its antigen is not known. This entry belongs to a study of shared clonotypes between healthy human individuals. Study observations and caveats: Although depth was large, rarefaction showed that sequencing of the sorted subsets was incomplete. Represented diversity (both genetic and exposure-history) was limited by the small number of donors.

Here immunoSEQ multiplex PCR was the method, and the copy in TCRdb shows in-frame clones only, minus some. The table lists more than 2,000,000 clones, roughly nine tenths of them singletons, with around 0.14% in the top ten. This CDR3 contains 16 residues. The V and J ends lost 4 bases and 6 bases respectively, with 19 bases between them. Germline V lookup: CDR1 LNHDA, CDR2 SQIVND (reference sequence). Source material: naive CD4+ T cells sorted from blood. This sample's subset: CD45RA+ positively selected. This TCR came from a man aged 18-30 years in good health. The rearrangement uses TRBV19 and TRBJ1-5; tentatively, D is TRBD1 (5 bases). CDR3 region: CASSTPGEGATQPQHF. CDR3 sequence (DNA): TGTGCCAGTAGTACCCCGGGCGAAGGGGCGACTCAGCCCCAGCATTTT.